This entry describes one TCR beta chain. The antigen it binds to is not known. The input lacks base qualities; no much larger clone sits a single base away. The immunoSEQ hsTCRB v3.0 assay was used at survey level resolution for TRB variable region sequencing. The target sequencing depth for TRB was about 40,000-55,000 T-cell genomes per sample. TRB libraries were pooled and sequenced on an Illumina MiSeq using a v3 150-cycle kit. Processing in the source paper ran as follows. Repertoire analysis ran in R within a reproducible Nextflow workflow covering QC, data transformation and analysis. Custom analyses were implemented in LymphoSeq2, an R package for AIRR-Seq data exploration. A handful of samples that yielded fewer than 5000 total TRB sequences were excluded, so that more than 150 HIV repertoires were analyzed. Of the roughly 180 retained HIV repertoires, about 60 were collected before and approximately 130 after ART initiation. Repertoires were downsampled to 5000 TRB nucleotide sequences, and summary statistics were averaged over 100 downsampling iterations. The analysis kept only TRB sequences whose CDR3 regions were at least seven amino acids long. Two measures captured diversity: a Shannon entropy-derived clonality score and the Gini coefficient. In the repertoire networks, any two of the top 5000 CDR3 amino acid sequences were connected whenever the two sequences differed by an edit distance of one. GLIPH2 predicted antigen specificity groups and MHC restriction for TRB CDR3 amino acid sequences. To flag known associations with CMV, EBV, HIV or tissue antigens, CDR3 amino acid sequences were compared against VDJdb and McPAS-TCR. Pre-ART, post-ART and control groups were compared with Wilcoxon signed-rank tests and Holm-Bonferroni correction. TCRdb limited this immuneACCESS table to in-frame rearrangements with V and J called. A share of clones is missing; checked studies link under half to unresolved V genes, and the rest is unexplained. V, J and clone size reflect that table, while D and trimming were determined from the DNA. The sample table holds around 29,000 clones, of which approximately 95% were seen once. The ten largest clones capture roughly 8% of the sample.

The germline V gene specifies SGDLS as CDR1 and YYNGEE as CDR2. Relative to germline, V is missing 3 bases and J is missing 2 bases, with 2 bases of the junction outside any gene match. Inclusive of the bounding cysteine and phenylalanine, the CDR3 is 14 residues long. The CDR3 DNA has 42 bases and is translated from base 1. This sample is drawn from a study of long-term antiretroviral therapy in people with HIV (dated by TCRdb to 2021 to 2024). As for the study more broadly: The earliest samples were collected approximately a decade before the 2015 WHO recommendation for immediate ART, a period when ART was typically delayed until CD4 counts fell. The cohort contributed about 180 cryopreserved PBMC samples from 30 adults with confirmed HIV infection, collected serially over a mean of about 6 years (range 1-12). A retrospective serial study tested whether changes in peripheral blood TRB repertoire composition and diversity were associated with ART initiation and durable HIV suppression. About 35% of the 30 participants with HIV were female. No cross-contamination during QIAcube processing was shown when test extractions of a monoclonal T-cell line were performed alongside some 33 polyclonal samples. Findings and caveats that apply to the study as a whole: Narrower CDR3 length ranges were observed in HIV repertoires than in controls, and an antigen-experienced repertoire with only a slight naive shift after ART was suggested by the network structure. Limited PBMC availability meant only the TCR beta chain was sequenced, without alpha chain pairing. Inferences about post-ART repertoire changes are limited because no data were available on ART adherence, viral resistance or therapy changes. Expanded TRB clones identified before ART initiation dominated the repertoire across all time points, though the dominance fluctuated and decreased in many PLHIV after ART. Because pre-ART samples had limited cell numbers, profiling was done on unsorted PBMC rather than on sorted CD4+ and CD8+ T cells. Samples dated from the mid-2000s to the late 2010s, and the ART regimens used may be less effective than current ones. Starting ART was linked to a significant rise in TRB diversity, yet even after long-term ART the diversity remained significantly lower than in transplant donor controls.

Participants were included only if at least one PBMC sample before ART initiation and at least two post-ART samples were available. All participants with HIV were treated in the United States of America. Before DNA extraction, cryopreserved samples containing about 1-10 million PBMC were thawed and washed. At the time of the earliest PBMC sample, participants with HIV were aged between roughly 20 and 55 years. PBMC samples from each participant spanned 1-4 timepoints before ART initiation and 2-8 timepoints after ART initiation, with a median of 7 samples. For every participant, serial HIV viral load, CD4+ T-cell count, ART history and demographic data were obtained. Using a Qiagen kit on a QIAcube, genomic DNA was extracted from unsorted PBMC, with samples processed in batches of 12.

This sample comprised unsorted PBMCs, obtained 5.3 years after starting antiretroviral therapy. The TCR sequence derives from a man aged 25-45 years with HIV. The V gene is TRBV9 and the J gene is TRBJ1-3, with 7 junctional bases fitting TRBD1. Here is the DNA: TGTGCCAGCAGCGCAGGGGGAGCTGGAAACACCATATATTTT. Translated, it gives CASSAGGAGNTIYF.